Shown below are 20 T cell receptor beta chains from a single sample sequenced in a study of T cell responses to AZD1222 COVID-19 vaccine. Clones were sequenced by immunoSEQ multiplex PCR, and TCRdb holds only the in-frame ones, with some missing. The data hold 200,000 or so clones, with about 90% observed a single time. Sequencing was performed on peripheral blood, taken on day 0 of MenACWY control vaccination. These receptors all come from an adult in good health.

The CDR3 loop is CSASPPGTRSETQYF. In nucleotides, the CDR3 is TGCAGTGCTAGTCCTCCCGGGACTAGGTCAGAGACCCAGTACTTC. This sequence joins TRBV20-1 and TRBJ2-5; TRBD2 aligns across 8 bases. V lost 3 bases, J lost 4 bases, and 10 bases stayed unmatched. Germline V gene lookup returns CDR1 DFQATT and CDR2 SNEGSKA (reference sequence). This CDR3 contains 15 residues.

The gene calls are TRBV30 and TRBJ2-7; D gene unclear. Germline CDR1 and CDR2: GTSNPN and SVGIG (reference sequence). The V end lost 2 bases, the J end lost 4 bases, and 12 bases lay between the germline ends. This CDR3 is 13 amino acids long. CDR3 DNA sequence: TGTGCCTGGAGTTTCTTGGACCTTTACGAGCAGTACTTC. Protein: CAWSFLDLYEQYF.

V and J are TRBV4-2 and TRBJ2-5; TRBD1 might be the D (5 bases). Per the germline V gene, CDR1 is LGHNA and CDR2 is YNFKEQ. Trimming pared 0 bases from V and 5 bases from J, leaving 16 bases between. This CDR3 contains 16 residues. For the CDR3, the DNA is TGTGCCAGCAGCCAAGATCTAGGGGCTTTGGGCGAGACCCAGTACTTC. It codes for CASSQDLGALGETQYF.

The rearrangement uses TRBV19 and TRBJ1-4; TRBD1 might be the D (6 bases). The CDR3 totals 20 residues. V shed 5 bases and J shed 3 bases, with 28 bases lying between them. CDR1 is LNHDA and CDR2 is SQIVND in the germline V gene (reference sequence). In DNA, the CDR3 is TGTGCCAGTAGTGGGGGACAAGCCACCTTGGCTGAGGATGCTAATGAAAAACTGTTTTTT. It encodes CASSGGQATLAEDANEKLFF.

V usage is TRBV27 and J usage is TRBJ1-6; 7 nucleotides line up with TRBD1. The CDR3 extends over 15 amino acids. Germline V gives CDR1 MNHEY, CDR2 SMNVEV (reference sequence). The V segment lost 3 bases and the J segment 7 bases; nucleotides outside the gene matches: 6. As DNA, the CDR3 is TGTGCCAGCAGTTTGAGACAGGGAAACAATTCACCCCTCCACTTT. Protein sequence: CASSLRQGNNSPLHF.

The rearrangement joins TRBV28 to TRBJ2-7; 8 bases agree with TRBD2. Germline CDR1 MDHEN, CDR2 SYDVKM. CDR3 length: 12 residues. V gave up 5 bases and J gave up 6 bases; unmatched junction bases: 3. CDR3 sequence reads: CASSPGGREQYF. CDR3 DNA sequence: TGTGCCAGCAGTCCGGGAGGGCGCGAGCAGTACTTC.

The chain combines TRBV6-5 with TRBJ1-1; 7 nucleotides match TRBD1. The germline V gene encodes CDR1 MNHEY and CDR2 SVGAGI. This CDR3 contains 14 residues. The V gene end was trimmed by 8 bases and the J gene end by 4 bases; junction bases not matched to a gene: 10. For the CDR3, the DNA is TGTGCCAGCGAAATAAACAGGGACAGCACTGAAGCTTTCTTT. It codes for CASEINRDSTEAFF.

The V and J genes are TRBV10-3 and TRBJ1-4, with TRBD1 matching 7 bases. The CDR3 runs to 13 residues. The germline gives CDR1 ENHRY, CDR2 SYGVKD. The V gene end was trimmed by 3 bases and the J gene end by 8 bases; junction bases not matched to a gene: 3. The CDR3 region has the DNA TGTGCCATCAGTGACGGGACAGAAGAAAAACTGTTTTTT. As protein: CAISDGTEEKLFF.

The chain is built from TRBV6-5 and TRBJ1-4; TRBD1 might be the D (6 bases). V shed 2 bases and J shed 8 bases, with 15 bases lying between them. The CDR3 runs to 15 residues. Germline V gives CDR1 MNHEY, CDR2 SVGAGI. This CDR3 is CASSYAAGAGEKLFF. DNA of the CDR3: TGTGCCAGCAGTTACGCCGCGGGGGCAGGGGAAAAACTGTTTTTT.

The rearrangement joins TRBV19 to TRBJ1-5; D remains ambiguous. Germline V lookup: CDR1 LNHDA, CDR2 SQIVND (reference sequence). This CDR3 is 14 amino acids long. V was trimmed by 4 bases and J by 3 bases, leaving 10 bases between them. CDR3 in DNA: TGTGCCAGTAGTACTACCGGGCCCAATCAGCCCCAGCATTTT. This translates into CASSTTGPNQPQHF.

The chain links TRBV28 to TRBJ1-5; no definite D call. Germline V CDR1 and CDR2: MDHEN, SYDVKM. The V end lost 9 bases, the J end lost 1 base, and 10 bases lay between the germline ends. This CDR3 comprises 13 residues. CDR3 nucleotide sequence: TGTGCCAGTCGGCGCGCGAGCAATCAGCCCCAGCATTTT. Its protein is CASRRASNQPQHF.

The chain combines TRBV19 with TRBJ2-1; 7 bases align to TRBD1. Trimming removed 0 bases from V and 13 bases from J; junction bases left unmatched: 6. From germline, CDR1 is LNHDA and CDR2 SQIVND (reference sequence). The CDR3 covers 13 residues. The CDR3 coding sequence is TGTGCCAGTAGTATAGATCGGGACAGACTACAGTTCTTC. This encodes CASSIDRDRLQFF.

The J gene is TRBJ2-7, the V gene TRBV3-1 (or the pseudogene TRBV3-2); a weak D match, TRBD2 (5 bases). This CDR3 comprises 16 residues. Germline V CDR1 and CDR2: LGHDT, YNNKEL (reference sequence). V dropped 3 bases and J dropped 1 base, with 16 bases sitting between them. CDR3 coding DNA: TGTGCCAGCAGCCATCTCGGACTGGCTGATTCCTACGAGCAGTACTTC. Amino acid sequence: CASSHLGLADSYEQYF.

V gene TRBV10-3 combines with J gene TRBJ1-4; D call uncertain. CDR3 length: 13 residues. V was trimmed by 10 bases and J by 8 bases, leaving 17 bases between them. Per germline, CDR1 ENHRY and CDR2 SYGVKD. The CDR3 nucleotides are TGTGCCAGAAACCAGGAGTTAAGAGAAAAACTGTTTTTT. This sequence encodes CARNQELREKLFF.

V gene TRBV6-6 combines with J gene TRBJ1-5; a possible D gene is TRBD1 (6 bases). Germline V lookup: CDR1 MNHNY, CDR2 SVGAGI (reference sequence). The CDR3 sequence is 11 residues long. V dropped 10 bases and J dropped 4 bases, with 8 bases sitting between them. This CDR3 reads CATGENQPQHF. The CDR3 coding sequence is TGTGCCACAGGGGAGAATCAGCCCCAGCATTTT.

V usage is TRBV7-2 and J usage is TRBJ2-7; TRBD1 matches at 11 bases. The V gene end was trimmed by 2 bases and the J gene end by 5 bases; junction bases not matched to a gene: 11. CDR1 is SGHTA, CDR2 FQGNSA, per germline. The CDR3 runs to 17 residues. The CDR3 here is CASSLNPRTGGSDEQYF. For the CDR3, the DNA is TGTGCCAGCAGCTTAAACCCGAGGACAGGGGGCTCAGACGAGCAGTACTTC.

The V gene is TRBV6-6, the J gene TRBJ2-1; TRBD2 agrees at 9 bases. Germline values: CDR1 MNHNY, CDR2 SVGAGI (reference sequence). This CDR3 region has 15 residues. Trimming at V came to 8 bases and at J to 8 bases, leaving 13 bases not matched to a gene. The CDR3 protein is CASAGRAGGPDEQFF. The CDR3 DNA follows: TGTGCCAGCGCAGGTAGGGCGGGGGGGCCAGATGAGCAGTTCTTC.

CDR3 residues: CATQTDPTSDTQYF. CDR3 nucleotides: TGTGCCACTCAAACAGACCCAACTTCAGATACGCAGTATTTT. The chain recombines TRBV19 with TRBJ2-3, with no clear D. Deletions cut 10 bases from V and 4 bases from J, with 18 bases between. CDR3 size: 14 residues. Germline lookup yields CDR1 LNHDA and CDR2 SQIVND (reference sequence).

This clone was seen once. The CDR3 DNA is TGTGCCAGCAGCCAAGTGCGGGCAGGGGAGCTGTTTTTT. Amino acid sequence: CASSQVRAGELFF. This sequence joins TRBV14 and TRBJ2-2; TRBD2 might be the D (5 bases). Germline V gene lookup returns CDR1 SGHDN and CDR2 FVKESK. The CDR3 contains 13 residues. Trimming stripped 1 base from V and 8 bases from J, with 8 bases between.

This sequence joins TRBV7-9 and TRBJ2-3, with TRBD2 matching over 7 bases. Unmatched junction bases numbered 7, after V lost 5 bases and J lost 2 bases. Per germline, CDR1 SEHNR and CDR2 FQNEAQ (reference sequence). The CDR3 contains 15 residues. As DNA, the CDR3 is TGTGCCAGCAGCCCCACCGGGACTACCACAGATACGCAGTATTTT. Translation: CASSPTGTTTDTQYF.